The clone carrying this TCR beta chain was seen a few times. No antigen is known for it. This CDR3 region has 15 residues. Per the germline V gene, CDR1 is MNHEY and CDR2 is SVGEGT. The V and J ends lost 4 bases and 8 bases, in that order; junction bases with no gene match: 8. These data belong to a study of blood T cells in healthy people across ages. Broader study findings: There was a strong correlation between TCR beta diversity and naive T cell percentage.

Combining a sample-barcoded 5' primer with a J-beta primer mix, a second PCR ran for 7 to 11 cycles. Each sample yielded at least 2.5 million CDR3-containing paired-end reads. TCRdb used MiXCR to reprocess the 5' RACE reads, holding one entry per CDR3 protein. The sample holds roughly 800,000 distinct CDR3 sequences, over 45% seen once. This sequence was found in a man in his thirties or forties in good health. Sequencing was carried out using blood. This chain connects TRBV6-2 or TRBV6-3 to TRBJ2-3; 11 nucleotides match TRBD2. CDR3 in DNA: TGTGCCAGCAGTTCTTACCTTCTAGCGGGGGGTACGCAGTATTTT. As protein: CASSSYLLAGGTQYF.